The 22 T cell receptor beta chains reported below all come from one sample, sequenced in a study of blood T cell repertoires in COVID-19. Some clones are missing from TCRdb's copy, which holds only in-frame ones; the method was immunoSEQ multiplex PCR. This table holds about 200,000 clones, over 75% found once. Input material: peripheral blood. All receptors come from a man aged 50 to 59 who had recovered from COVID-19.

This sequence joins TRBV21-1 and TRBJ1-2; the D call of TRBD1 is as the table states it, not checked on the DNA. TRBV21-1 has pseudogene status. The CDR3 loop spans 14 amino acids. In nucleotides, the CDR3 is TGTGCCAGCAGCCCACACAGGGGGTTAGGGGGCTACACCTTC. Encoded protein: CASSPHRGLGGYTF.

This clone was seen only once. The chain combines TRBV6-5 with TRBJ2-7; 9 positions match TRBD2. The CDR3 runs to 14 residues. J gave up 3 bases and V 3 bases, and 3 bases lay outside the gene matches. Germline CDR1 reads MNHEY; CDR2 reads SVGAGI. CDR3 in amino acids: CASSYSGSGYEQYF. For the CDR3, the DNA is TGTGCCAGCAGTTATAGCGGGAGCGGCTACGAGCAGTACTTC.

The chain uses TRBV7-3 and TRBJ2-1, with 8 bases identical to TRBD2. After removal of 3 bases from V and 4 bases from J, the junction contained 8 bases not matched to a gene. This CDR3 comprises 16 residues. CDR1 and CDR2 from the germline V gene are SGHTA and FQGTGA. The CDR3 loop reads CASSFDGSSGYNEQFF. The DNA for the CDR3 is TGTGCCAGCAGCTTTGACGGGTCTAGCGGGTACAATGAGCAGTTCTTC.

CDR3 bases: TGTGCCAGTAGTAGGATGGGACAGGGGGCGATGGGCAATCAGCCCCAGCATTTT. It is translated as CASSRMGQGAMGNQPQHF. The J gene is TRBJ1-5, the V gene TRBV19; 12 bases agree with TRBD1. The CDR3 loop spans 18 amino acids. V lost 4 bases, J lost 2 bases, and 9 bases stayed unmatched. CDR1 is LNHDA and CDR2 is SQIVND in the germline V gene (reference sequence).

The chain combines TRBV18 with TRBJ1-4; 8 bases fit TRBD1. This CDR3 has 16 residues. Trimming removed 3 bases from V and 0 bases from J; junction bases left unmatched: 3. CDR1 KGHSH and CDR2 LQKENI come from the germline V gene. CDR3 bases: TGTGCCAGCTCACCCGGACAGGGCGCAACTAATGAAAAACTGTTTTTT. Translated: CASSPGQGATNEKLFF.

J is TRBJ2-5 and V is TRBV3-1 (or the pseudogene TRBV3-2); TRBD2 aligns across 9 bases. J lost 5 bases, V lost 4 bases, and 8 bases had no gene match. The CDR3 covers 15 residues. Looked up from germline, CDR1 is LGHDT and CDR2 is YNNKEL (reference sequence). DNA for the CDR3: TGTGCCAGCAGCCCTCGTAGCGGGAGTGGGGAGACCCAGTACTTC. Translated: CASSPRSGSGETQYF.

Only one count was recorded for this clone. The chain employs TRBV7-2 and TRBJ2-5, with 8 bases matching TRBD2. Per germline, CDR1 SGHTA and CDR2 FQGNSA. V shed 0 bases, J shed 3 bases, and the junction held 6 bases outside the gene matches. The CDR3 runs to 16 residues. CDR3 amino acids: CASSLASGNRKETQYF. Here the CDR3 DNA reads TGTGCCAGCAGCTTAGCTAGCGGGAATCGGAAAGAGACCCAGTACTTC.

This clone was observed a single time. The chain combines TRBV7-2 with TRBJ2-7; 13 nucleotides align to TRBD2. Per germline, CDR1 SGHTA and CDR2 FQGNSA. The CDR3 covers 15 residues. J gave up 3 bases and V 5 bases, and 4 bases lay outside the gene matches. CDR3 nucleotide sequence: TGTGCCAGCAGCCCGGGACTAGCGGGGCTCTACGAGCAGTACTTC. Its translation is CASSPGLAGLYEQYF.

The sample holds a few counts of this clone. V is TRBV6-5 and J is TRBJ1-5; 8 nucleotides agree with TRBD1. The CDR3 is 14 amino acids. The V segment lost 8 bases and the J segment 0 bases; nucleotides outside the gene matches: 3. CDR1 is MNHEY, CDR2 SVGAGI, per germline. CDR3 DNA sequence: TGTGCCAGCGAGACAGGGGATAGCAATCAGCCCCAGCATTTT. Encoded protein: CASETGDSNQPQHF.

This clone has a single count. V is TRBV7-2 and J is TRBJ2-7, with 14 bases matching TRBD2. With 6 bases clipped from V and 4 bases from J, the junction kept 2 bases outside the gene matches. The CDR3 is made up of 14 amino acids. Looked up from germline, CDR1 is SGHTA and CDR2 is FQGNSA. CDR3 region: CASRGLAGVYEQYF. As DNA, the CDR3 is TGTGCCAGCAGGGGACTAGCGGGAGTGTACGAGCAGTACTTC.

The V gene is TRBV12-3 or TRBV12-4, the J gene TRBJ1-5, with no clear D. Between the trimmed V and J ends, which lost 3 bases and 4 bases, there was a span of 7 bases. The CDR3 is 13 amino acids. The CDR3 DNA sequence: TGTGCCAGCAGTTTGAGCAGGAATCAGCCCCAGCATTTT. Protein product: CASSLSRNQPQHF.

The CDR3 spells CASSLTGGSRQFF. CDR3 nucleotide sequence: TGTGCCAGCAGCTTAACGGGGGGGAGTAGGCAGTTCTTC. The chain combines TRBV11-2 with TRBJ2-1; 8 nucleotides match TRBD2. V was clipped by 2 bases and J by 12 bases; unmatched bases: 6. Germline CDR1 reads SGHAT; CDR2 reads FQNNGV. The CDR3 runs 13 residues.

The chain carries TRBV6-4 and TRBJ2-1; TRBD2 aligns across 10 bases. The germline V gene has CDR1 MRHNA and CDR2 SNTAGT. The length of the CDR3 is 15 residues. After removal of 5 bases from V and 5 bases from J, the junction contained 6 bases not matched to a gene. The CDR3, as DNA: TGTGCCAGCAGTCCTAGCGGGAGAAGCGACAATGAGCAGTTCTTC. It codes for CASSPSGRSDNEQFF.

The chain couples TRBV7-6 to TRBJ2-1; 7 bases line up with TRBD1. V shed 5 bases and J 5 bases; nucleotides not matched to a gene: 9. The CDR3 contains 15 residues. Germline CDR1 SGHVS, CDR2 FNYEAQ. This CDR3 is CASSPRTGTNNEQFF. CDR3 sequence (DNA): TGTGCCAGCAGCCCGAGGACAGGTACCAACAATGAGCAGTTCTTC. The full variable domain, rest sourced from reference TRBV7-6 and TRBJ2-1, is GAGVSQSPRYKVTKRGQDVALRCDPISGHVSLYWYRQALGQGPEFLTYFNYEAQQDKSGLPNDRFSAERPEGSISTLTIQRTEQRDSAMYRCASSPRTGTNNEQFFGPGTRLTVL.

This clone was picked up a small number of times. Here the CDR3 reads CASSQTTGYNEQFF. In DNA, the CDR3 is TGTGCCAGCAGCCAAACGACAGGATACAATGAGCAGTTCTTC. This rearrangement joins TRBV3-1 (or the pseudogene TRBV3-2) to TRBJ2-1; D is perhaps TRBD1 (6 bases). This CDR3 is 14 amino acids long. V shed 2 bases and J shed 4 bases, with 9 bases lying between them. Germline loops: CDR1 LGHDT, CDR2 YNNKEL (reference sequence).

The genes are TRBV27 and TRBJ2-1; the match to TRBD2 covers 8 bases. The CDR3 extends over 15 amino acids. With V trimmed by 3 bases and J by 5 bases, 6 bases remained unmatched. Looked up from germline, CDR1 is MNHEY and CDR2 is SMNVEV (reference sequence). Written as DNA, the CDR3 is TGTGCCAGCAGTTTGGCTAGCGGGCCCCACAATGAGCAGTTCTTC. This encodes CASSLASGPHNEQFF.

This chain uses TRBV19 with TRBJ1-5, with D uncertain. The CDR3 has 14 amino acids. Trimming removed 8 bases from V and 11 bases from J, with 22 bases in between. Germline CDR1 and CDR2: LNHDA and SQIVND (reference sequence). This chain's CDR3 is CASSQRGGGLSQHF. CDR3 nucleotides: TGTGCCAGTTCTCAACGAGGAGGTGGGTTGTCCCAGCATTTT.

This clone occurred a few times. V is TRBV7-9 and J is TRBJ1-6, with unresolved D. V was trimmed by 4 bases and J by 9 bases, leaving 7 bases between them. The CDR3 runs to 12 residues. Germline-derived CDR1 and CDR2 are SEHNR and FQNEAQ (reference sequence). Here the CDR3 reads CASSSPSSPLHF. For the CDR3, the DNA is TGTGCCAGCAGCTCTCCGAGTTCACCCCTCCACTTT.

This clone has a handful of counts. The chain has TRBV5-4 and TRBJ2-1, with TRBD2 matching 13 bases. The CDR3 is 17 residues long. V was clipped by 4 bases and J by 4 bases; unmatched bases: 8. Germline CDR1 SGHNT, CDR2 YYREEE (reference sequence). The chain's CDR3 is CASSGGTSGKSYNEQFF. CDR3 sequence (DNA): TGTGCCAGCAGCGGGGGGACTAGCGGGAAGTCATACAATGAGCAGTTCTTC.

This clone was seen only a few times. This chain uses TRBV13 with TRBJ1-1; 7 nucleotides match TRBD1. CDR3 length: 17 amino acids. The V gene end was trimmed by 4 bases and the J gene end by 7 bases; junction bases not matched to a gene: 18. The germline V gene has CDR1 PRHDT and CDR2 FYEKMQ (reference sequence). The DNA of the CDR3 is TGTGCCAGCAGCTCCCGGGTGGAGGGGGCCCGTACTGGTGAAGCTTTCTTT. It yields the protein CASSSRVEGARTGEAFF.

The chain couples TRBV3-1 (or the pseudogene TRBV3-2) to TRBJ1-1; weak D call: TRBD1 (5 bases). Trimming removed 0 bases from V and 6 bases from J, with 8 bases in between. The CDR3 loop spans 13 amino acids. Germline CDR1 and CDR2: LGHDT and YNNKEL (reference sequence). CDR3 coding DNA: TGTGCCAGCAGCCAAGATCAGGGCGCTGAAGCTTTCTTT. Translated: CASSQDQGAEAFF.

The chain joins TRBV24-1 to TRBJ2-6; 8 bases align to TRBD1. Germline V gene sequence: CDR1 KGHDR, CDR2 SFDVKD. The CDR3 has 16 amino acids. V lost 4 bases, J lost 2 bases, and 3 bases stayed unmatched. The DNA for the CDR3 is TGTGCCACCAGTGACCAACAGGGGGCTGGGGCCAACGTCCTGACTTTC. Translated: CATSDQQGAGANVLTF.